The 24 T cell receptor beta chains below come from one sample, sequenced in a study of cytomegalovirus exposure and HLA in healthy donors. PCR was performed using 60 Vbeta and 13 Jbeta primers. Clones were read by immunoSEQ multiplex PCR, and TCRdb kept only the in-frame ones, dropping some. Of roughly 160,000 clones listed, 65% to 85% are singletons. Sequenced input: PBMCs. The receptors come from a man in his 60s in good health and CMV-seronegative.

V usage is TRBV27 and J usage is TRBJ1-2; D not certain. CDR3 length equals 10 residues. V shed 6 bases and J shed 4 bases, with 3 bases lying between them. The germline V gene has CDR1 MNHEY and CDR2 SMNVEV (reference sequence). CDR3 sequence: CASSRYGYTF. DNA of the CDR3: TGTGCCAGCAGCCGCTATGGCTACACCTTC.

The chain has TRBV4-2 and TRBJ2-1, with TRBD2 matching 10 bases. V was pared by 2 bases and J by 1 base, with 17 bases of the junction left unmatched. CDR3 length: 21 amino acids. The germline gives CDR1 LGHNA, CDR2 YNFKEQ. CDR3 sequence (DNA): TGTGCCAGCAGCCAACTTGCCGGACTAGCGGCCCAGGGAGGGTCCTACAATGAGCAGTTCTTC. Its translation: CASSQLAGLAAQGGSYNEQFF.

J is TRBJ2-7 and V is TRBV5-1, with 10 bases identical to TRBD1. CDR3 length equals 15 residues. Germline lookup yields CDR1 SGHRS and CDR2 YFSETQ. With V trimmed by 4 bases and J by 1 base, 5 bases remained unmatched. The DNA for the CDR3 is TGCGCCAGCAGCCCCAGACAGGGGGCTTCCTACGAGCAGTACTTC. Residues: CASSPRQGASYEQYF.

The V call is TRBV7-9, the J call TRBJ1-2; TRBD1 aligns across 7 bases. V was clipped by 1 base and J by 3 bases; unmatched bases: 5. This CDR3 contains 15 residues. The germline V gene has CDR1 SEHNR and CDR2 FQNEAQ (reference sequence). CDR3 sequence (DNA): TGTGCCAGCAGCTTAGGGGGGACAGTTTACTATGGCTACACCTTC. Translation gives CASSLGGTVYYGYTF.

The chain employs TRBV7-2 and TRBJ2-4, with TRBD2 matching 10 bases. The ends lost 5 bases at V and 7 bases at J; junction bases unmatched: 14. The length of the CDR3 is 17 residues. Germline loops: CDR1 SGHTA, CDR2 FQGNSA. This CDR3 is CASSPSTLAGVRNIQYF. The CDR3 coding sequence is TGTGCCAGCAGCCCGAGCACCCTAGCGGGAGTCCGGAACATTCAGTACTTC. Drawing the rest from reference TRBV7-2 and TRBJ2-4, the complete variable domain is GAGVSQSPSNKVTEKGKDVELRCDPISGHTALYWYRQSLGQGLEFLIYFQGNSAPDKSGLPSDRFSAERTGGSVSTLTIQRTQQEDSAVYLCASSPSTLAGVRNIQYFGAGTRLSVL.

Notes on this clone: The conserved phenylalanine or tryptophan is not found at the CDR3 terminus, so this likely reflects a read error. The chain recombines TRBV5-4 with TRBJ1-1; 8 bases map to TRBD1. V was clipped by 1 base and J by 5 bases; unmatched bases: 4. This CDR3 region has 14 residues. Germline lookup yields CDR1 SGHNT and CDR2 YYREEE (reference sequence). CDR3 amino acids: CASSLSRGHTEAFL. The CDR3 DNA sequence: TGTGCCAGCAGCTTGAGCAGGGGGCATACTGAAGCTTTCCTT.

This clone was seen a handful of times. The rearrangement joins TRBV5-8 to TRBJ2-1, with D possibly being TRBD1 (6 bases). V was pared by 4 bases and J by 6 bases, with 11 bases between. Looked up from germline, CDR1 is SGHTS and CDR2 is YDEGEE. The CDR3 totals 13 residues. The CDR3 here is CASSIDRSNEQFF. The CDR3 DNA reads as TGTGCCAGCAGCATCGACAGGTCCAATGAGCAGTTCTTC.

The rearrangement uses TRBV18 and TRBJ1-2, with D unresolved. V was cut by 3 bases and J by 0 bases, with 8 bases left in between. CDR1 is KGHSH and CDR2 is LQKENI in the germline V gene. The length of the CDR3 is 14 residues. The DNA of the CDR3 is TGTGCCAGCTCACCCGACACTTCTAACTATGGCTACACCTTC. Translating gives CASSPDTSNYGYTF. Full variable domain (outside the CDR3, taken from reference TRBV18 and TRBJ1-2): NAGVMQNPRHLVRRRGQEARLRCSPMKGHSHVYWYRQLPEEGLKFMVYLQKENIIDESGMPKERFSAEFPKEGPSILRIQQVVRGDSAAYFCASSPDTSNYGYTFGSGTRLTVV.

The rearrangement links TRBV12-5 to TRBJ2-3; maybe TRBD1 (5 bases). Germline values: CDR1 LGHNT, CDR2 FRNRAP. This CDR3 contains 15 residues. Trimming pared 6 bases from V and 2 bases from J, leaving 15 bases between. As DNA, the CDR3 is TGTGCTAGTGGGATTGGAGACAGCAACACAGATACGCAGTATTTT. Amino acids: CASGIGDSNTDTQYF.

This chain joins TRBV7-9 and TRBJ1-5, with D perhaps matching TRBD1 (5 bases). Germline V CDR1 and CDR2: SEHNR, FQNEAQ (reference sequence). CDR3 length equals 14 residues. V lost 1 base to trimming and J lost 1 base, with 5 bases between them. The CDR3 loop is CASSLGQSNQPQHF. The CDR3 DNA reads as TGTGCCAGCAGCTTAGGACAGAGCAATCAGCCCCAGCATTTT.

The chain joins TRBV27 to TRBJ2-3; 9 nucleotides line up with TRBD1. From germline, CDR1 is MNHEY and CDR2 SMNVEV (reference sequence). The junction had 4 bases not matched to a gene; V was cut back by 7 bases and J by 2 bases. CDR3 length: 14 residues. This CDR3 is CASTRDRVTDTQYF. The DNA of the CDR3 is TGTGCCAGCACCCGGGACAGGGTCACAGATACGCAGTATTTT.

This sequence joins TRBV11-3 and TRBJ2-3; 8 bases line up with TRBD2. Germline lookup yields CDR1 SGHNT and CDR2 YENEEA. V lost 1 base to trimming and J lost 2 bases; unmatched junction nucleotides: 5. The CDR3 runs 16 residues. CDR3 loop: CASSLGVAGSTDTQYF. The CDR3, as DNA: TGTGCCAGCAGCTTAGGGGTAGCGGGGTCCACAGATACGCAGTATTTT.

This chain uses TRBV25-1 with TRBJ2-5; 8 positions agree with TRBD2. V gave up 6 bases and J gave up 2 bases; unmatched junction bases: 5. The CDR3 totals 14 residues. The germline V gene has CDR1 MGHDK and CDR2 SYGVNS. The CDR3 region is CASRGGGPQETQYF. CDR3 bases: TGTGCCAGCAGGGGCGGGGGGCCTCAAGAGACCCAGTACTTC.

V is TRBV28 and J is TRBJ2-3; 8 nucleotides match TRBD1. Germline CDR1 reads MDHEN; CDR2 reads SYDVKM. The CDR3 covers 16 residues. The V segment lost 5 bases and the J segment 2 bases; nucleotides outside the gene matches: 9. For the CDR3, the DNA is TGTGCCAGCAGTCCTAGCCGGACAGGGTACACAGATACGCAGTATTTT. This gives the protein CASSPSRTGYTDTQYF.

The chain couples TRBV6-5 to TRBJ2-7; D gene ambiguous. The CDR3 runs 15 residues. V was clipped by 0 bases and J by 1 base, with 10 bases between them. Per germline, CDR1 MNHEY and CDR2 SVGAGI. CDR3: CASSYSYGWSYEQYF. The CDR3 nucleotides read TGTGCCAGCAGTTACTCGTACGGGTGGTCCTACGAGCAGTACTTC.

In regard to this clone: The CDR3 end shows no conserved phenylalanine or tryptophan, and so a read error is likely. The DNA is omitted, as the CDR3 cannot be located on it reliably, and the CDR3 follows TCRdb's listing. V and J are TRBV5-1 and TRBJ1-1; TRBD1, as called in the table, went unchecked against the DNA. The CDR3 contains 18 residues when both ends are counted. Per the germline V gene, CDR1 is SGHRS and CDR2 is YFSETQ. The CDR3 is CASSLGGHLHTLKLSYVD.

V gene TRBV28 combines with J gene TRBJ1-2; 10 bases fit TRBD1. CDR1 is MDHEN and CDR2 is SYDVKM in the germline V gene. Trimming removed 8 bases from V and 6 bases from J; junction bases left unmatched: 12. The CDR3 covers 15 residues. The CDR3 DNA follows: TGTGCCAGCTCTCTCGGGACAGGGGAGAGGGATGGCTACACCTTC. Translating it yields CASSLGTGERDGYTF.

The chain joins TRBV27 to TRBJ2-2; 10 bases agree with TRBD2. The trim removed 6 bases at V and 6 bases at J, leaving 7 bases unmatched. The CDR3 is made up of 15 amino acids. CDR1 is MNHEY, CDR2 SMNVEV, per germline (reference sequence). As DNA, the CDR3 is TGTGCCAGCAGACTTAGCGGGAGGTCGGCCGGGGAGCTGTTTTTT. This encodes CASRLSGRSAGELFF.

Only a few counts were recorded for this clone. Other DNA sequences in this sample translate to the same CDR3. This rearrangement joins TRBV7-2 to TRBJ2-7; 9 bases align to TRBD1. CDR3 length equals 14 residues. CDR1 is SGHTA and CDR2 is FQGNSA in the germline V gene. V dropped 5 bases and J dropped 2; count of bases not matched to a gene: 4. The DNA of the CDR3 is TGTGCCAGCAGCCTGGGACAGGGAGCCTACGAGCAGTACTTC. Translating it yields CASSLGQGAYEQYF.

The J gene is TRBJ2-7, the V gene TRBV11-2; TRBD2 is a possible D gene (6 bases). Deletions cut 5 bases from V and 3 bases from J, with 14 bases between. The CDR3 extends over 14 amino acids. In germline, CDR1 is SGHAT, CDR2 FQNNGV. CDR3 residues: CASSRLEGLYEQYF. The CDR3 DNA reads as TGTGCCAGCAGCCGATTGGAGGGACTCTACGAGCAGTACTTC.

This chain connects TRBV6-5 to TRBJ2-2; 8 bases agree with TRBD2. Germline V CDR1 and CDR2: MNHEY, SVGAGI. The CDR3 has 14 amino acids. Trimming removed 8 bases from V and 3 bases from J; junction bases left unmatched: 5. DNA of the CDR3: TGTGCCAGCCTACGAGCGGGGGACACCGGGGAGCTGTTTTTT. Its translation: CASLRAGDTGELFF.

The V gene is TRBV2, the J gene TRBJ2-2; D gene uncertain. Per the germline V gene, CDR1 is SNHLY and CDR2 is FYNNEI. Deletions cut 4 bases from V and 3 bases from J, with 6 bases between. This CDR3 contains 13 residues. This CDR3 is CASSVEDTGELFF. As DNA, the CDR3 is TGTGCCAGCAGTGTAGAGGACACCGGGGAGCTGTTTTTT. The whole variable domain, remainder taken from reference TRBV2 and TRBJ2-2, is EPEVTQTPSHQVTQMGQEVILRCVPISNHLYFYWYRQILGQKVEFLVSFYNNEISEKSEIFDDQFSVERPDGSNFTLKIRSTKLEDSAMYFCASSVEDTGELFFGEGSRLTVL.

The rearrangement joins TRBV2 to TRBJ2-7, with D perhaps matching TRBD1 (5 bases). The germline V and J ends were trimmed by 8 bases and 5 bases, with 16 bases remaining between them. The CDR3 is 13 amino acids. Germline V gives CDR1 SNHLY, CDR2 FYNNEI. The CDR3 spells CASEFYRTDEQYF. The CDR3 nucleotides read TGTGCCAGCGAATTCTACAGGACGGACGAGCAGTACTTC.

The V gene is TRBV19, the J gene TRBJ2-1; possibly TRBD1 for D (6 bases). V lost 3 bases, J lost 7 bases, and 10 bases lay in between. The CDR3 sequence is 13 residues long. In germline, CDR1 is LNHDA, CDR2 SQIVND (reference sequence). The CDR3 nucleotides read TGTGCCAGTAGTATTTCGGACAGAAATGAGCAGTTCTTC. Its translation: CASSISDRNEQFF.